A single sample gave rise to the 6 T cell receptor beta chains below, sequenced in a study of cytomegalovirus exposure and HLA in healthy donors. TCRdb keeps only in-frame clones here, not all; method: immunoSEQ multiplex PCR. The sample has 170,000 or so clones; around 85% are singletons. The source material was PBMCs. These receptors were collected from a man younger than 30 in good health and CMV-seropositive.

V and J are TRBV7-3 and TRBJ2-1, with 7 positions matching TRBD1. Trimming took 5 bases from V and 2 from J; bases not matched to a gene: 3. This CDR3 has 14 residues. Germline CDR1 SGHTA, CDR2 FQGTGA. Here the CDR3 DNA reads TGTGCCAGCAGCCCGGGGACAGCCTACAATGAGCAGTTCTTC. Translated, it gives CASSPGTAYNEQFF.

CDR3 sequence (DNA): TGCGCCAGCAGCGCTAGCCTCTACAATGAGCAGTTCTTC. This encodes CASSASLYNEQFF. The V gene is TRBV10-1, the J gene TRBJ2-1; weak D call: TRBD2 (5 bases). Germline V gene sequence: CDR1 WNHNN, CDR2 SYGVQD (reference sequence). Trimming pared 6 bases from V and 3 bases from J, leaving 9 bases between. There are 13 residues in the CDR3.

This chain uses TRBV7-2 with TRBJ2-3, with a possible D match to TRBD2 (5 bases). CDR3 length equals 14 residues. Trimming removed 4 bases at V and 6 bases at J, with 14 bases between. The germline CDR1 and CDR2 sequences are SGHTA and FQGNSA. CDR3 DNA sequence: TGTGCCAGCAGCTCCAATCTAGGACTTGATACGCAGTATTTT. Translation gives CASSSNLGLDTQYF.

This chain connects TRBV18 to TRBJ2-3; TRBD1 matches 9 bases. Germline trimming cut 3 bases from V and 2 bases from J; bases unmatched to any gene: 6. Germline assignment: CDR1 KGHSH and CDR2 LQKENI. There are 16 residues in the CDR3. CDR3 in amino acids: CASSPGTGPTTDTQYF. The CDR3 nucleotides read TGTGCCAGCTCACCCGGGACAGGGCCCACCACAGATACGCAGTATTTT.

The chain has TRBV28 and TRBJ2-1; D not certain. The CDR3 is made up of 15 amino acids. Looked up from germline, CDR1 is MDHEN and CDR2 is SYDVKM. Trimming left V 4 bases short and J 0 bases short, with 10 bases between. CDR3 residues: CASSSRSSSYNEQFF. CDR3 nucleotide sequence: TGTGCCAGCAGTTCTAGGTCGAGCTCCTACAATGAGCAGTTCTTC. The full variable domain, rest sourced from reference TRBV28 and TRBJ2-1, is DVKVTQSSRYLVKRTGEKVFLECVQDMDHENMFWYRQDPGLGLRLIYFSYDVKMKEKGDIPEGYSVSREKKERFSLILESASTNQTSMYLCASSSRSSSYNEQFFGPGTRLTVL.

CDR3 bases: TGTGCCTGGAGTCGGGAGGGGGGAGGCTGGTCCTACGAGCAGTACTTC. It specifies CAWSREGGGWSYEQYF. This sequence joins TRBV30 and TRBJ2-7; TRBD2 aligns across 8 bases. V trimming: 2 bases; J trimming: 1 base; junction bases outside the gene matches: 10. The CDR3 contains 16 residues. Germline V gene lookup returns CDR1 GTSNPN and CDR2 SVGIG (reference sequence).